The T cell receptor beta chain described here comes from a study of CD8+CD57+ T cells in acquired aplastic anemia. Trimming took off 0 bases at V and 5 bases at J, with 17 bases between the two ends. Per the germline V gene, CDR1 is SQVTM and CDR2 is ANQGSEA. CDR3 length equals 16 residues. Researchers used genomic DNA as the template to profile TCR beta VDJ and CDR3. TCRdb re-called the reads through MiXCR, storing one row per CDR3 protein. The sample has 95,000 to 120,000 distinct CDR3 sequences, roughly 51% seen once. The sequence came from a human donor in good health, serving as a control. Specimen: sorted CD4+, CD8+, or CD8+CD57+ T cells (not recorded which) from PBMCs. The rearrangement links TRBV29-1 to TRBJ2-1; perhaps TRBD2 as D (7 bases). DNA of the CDR3: TGCAGCGTTGAAGATCGTTACGGGGGGCGGGACAATGAGCAGTTCTTC. Translation: CSVEDRYGGRDNEQFF.